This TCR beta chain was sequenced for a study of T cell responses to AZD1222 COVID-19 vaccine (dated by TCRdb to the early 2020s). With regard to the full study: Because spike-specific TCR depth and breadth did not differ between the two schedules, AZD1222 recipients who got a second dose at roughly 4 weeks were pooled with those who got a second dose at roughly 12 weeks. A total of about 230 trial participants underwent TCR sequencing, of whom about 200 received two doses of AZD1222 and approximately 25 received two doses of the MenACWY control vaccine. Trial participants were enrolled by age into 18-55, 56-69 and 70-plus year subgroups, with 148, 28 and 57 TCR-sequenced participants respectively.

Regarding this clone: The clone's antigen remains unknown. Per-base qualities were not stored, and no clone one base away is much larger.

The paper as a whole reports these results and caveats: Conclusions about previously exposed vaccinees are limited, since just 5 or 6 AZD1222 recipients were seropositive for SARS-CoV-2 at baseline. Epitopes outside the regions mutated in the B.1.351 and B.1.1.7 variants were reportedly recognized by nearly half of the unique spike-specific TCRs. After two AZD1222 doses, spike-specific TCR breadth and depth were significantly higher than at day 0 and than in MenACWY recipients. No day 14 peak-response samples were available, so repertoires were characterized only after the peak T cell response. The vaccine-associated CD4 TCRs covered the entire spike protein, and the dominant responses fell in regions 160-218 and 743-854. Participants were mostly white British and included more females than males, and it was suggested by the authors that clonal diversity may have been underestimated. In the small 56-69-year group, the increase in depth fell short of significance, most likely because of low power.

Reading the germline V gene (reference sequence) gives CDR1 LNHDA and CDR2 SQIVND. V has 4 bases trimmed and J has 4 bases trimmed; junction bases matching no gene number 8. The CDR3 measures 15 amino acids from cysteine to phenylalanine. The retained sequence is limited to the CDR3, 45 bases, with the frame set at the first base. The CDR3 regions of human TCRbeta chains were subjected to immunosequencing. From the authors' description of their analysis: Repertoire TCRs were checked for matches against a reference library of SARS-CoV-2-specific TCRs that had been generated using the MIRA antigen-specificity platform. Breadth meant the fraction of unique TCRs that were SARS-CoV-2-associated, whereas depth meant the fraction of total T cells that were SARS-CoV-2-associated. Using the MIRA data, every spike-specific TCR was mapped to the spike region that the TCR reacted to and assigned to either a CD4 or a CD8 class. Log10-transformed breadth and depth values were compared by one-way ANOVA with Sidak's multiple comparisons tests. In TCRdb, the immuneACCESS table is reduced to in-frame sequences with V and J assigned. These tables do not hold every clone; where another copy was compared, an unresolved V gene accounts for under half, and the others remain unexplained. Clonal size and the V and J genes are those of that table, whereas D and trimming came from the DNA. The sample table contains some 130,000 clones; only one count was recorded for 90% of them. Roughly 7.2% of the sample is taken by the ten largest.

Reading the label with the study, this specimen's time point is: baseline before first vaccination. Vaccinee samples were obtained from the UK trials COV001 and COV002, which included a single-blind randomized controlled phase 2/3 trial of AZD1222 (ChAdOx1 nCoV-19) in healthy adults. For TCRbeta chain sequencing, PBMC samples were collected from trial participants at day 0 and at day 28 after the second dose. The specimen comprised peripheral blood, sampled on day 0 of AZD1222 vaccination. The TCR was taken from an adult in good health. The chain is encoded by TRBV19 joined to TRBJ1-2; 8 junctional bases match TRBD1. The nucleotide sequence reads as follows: TGTGCCAGTAGTACCCGGACAGGGAGTTCCTATGGCTACACCTTC. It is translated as CASSTRTGSSYGYTF.